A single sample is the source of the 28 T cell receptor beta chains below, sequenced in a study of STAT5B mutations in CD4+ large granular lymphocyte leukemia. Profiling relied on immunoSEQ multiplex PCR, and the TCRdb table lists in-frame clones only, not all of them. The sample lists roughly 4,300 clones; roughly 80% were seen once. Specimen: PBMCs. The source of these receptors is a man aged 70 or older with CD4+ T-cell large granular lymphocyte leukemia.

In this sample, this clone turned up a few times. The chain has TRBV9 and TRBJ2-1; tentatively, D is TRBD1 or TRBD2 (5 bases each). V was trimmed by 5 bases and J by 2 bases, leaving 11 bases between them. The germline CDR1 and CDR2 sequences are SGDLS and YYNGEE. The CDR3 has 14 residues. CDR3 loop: CASSGTAAYNEQFF. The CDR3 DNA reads TGTGCCAGCAGTGGGACGGCTGCCTACAATGAGCAGTTCTTC. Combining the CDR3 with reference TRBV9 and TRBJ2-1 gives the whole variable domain DSGVTQTPKHLITATGQRVTLRCSPRSGDLSVYWYQQSLDQGLQFLIQYYNGEERAKGNILERFSAQQFPDLHSELNLSSLELGDSALYFCASSGTAAYNEQFFGPGTRLTVL.

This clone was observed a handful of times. In DNA form, the CDR3 reads TGTGCCAGCAGCTTGGGTCAGGGATGGTACTTC. Its translation: CASSLGQGWYF. The V and J genes are TRBV7-3 and TRBJ2-7; TRBD1 might be the D (5 bases). Trimming cost V 3 bases and J 12 bases, with 12 bases left between them. Germline V lookup: CDR1 SGHTA, CDR2 FQGTGA. CDR3 length equals 11 residues.

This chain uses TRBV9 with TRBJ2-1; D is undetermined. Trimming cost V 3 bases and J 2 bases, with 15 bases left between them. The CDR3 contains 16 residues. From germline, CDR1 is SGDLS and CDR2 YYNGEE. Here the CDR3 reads CASSADWADPYNEQFF. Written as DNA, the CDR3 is TGTGCCAGCAGCGCCGATTGGGCGGATCCCTACAATGAGCAGTTCTTC.

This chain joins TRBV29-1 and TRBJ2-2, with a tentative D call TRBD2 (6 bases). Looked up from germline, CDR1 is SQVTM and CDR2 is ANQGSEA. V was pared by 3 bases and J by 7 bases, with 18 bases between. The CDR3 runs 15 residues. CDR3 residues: CSVEVAGRGDGELFF. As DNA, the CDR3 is TGCAGCGTTGAGGTGGCGGGGAGAGGTGACGGGGAGCTGTTTTTT.

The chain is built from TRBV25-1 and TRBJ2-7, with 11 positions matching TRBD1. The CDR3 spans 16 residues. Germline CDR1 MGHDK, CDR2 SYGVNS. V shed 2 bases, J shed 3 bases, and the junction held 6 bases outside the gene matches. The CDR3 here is CASSEVDRGLHYEQYF. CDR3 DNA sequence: TGTGCCAGCAGTGAAGTGGACAGGGGGCTACACTACGAGCAGTACTTC.

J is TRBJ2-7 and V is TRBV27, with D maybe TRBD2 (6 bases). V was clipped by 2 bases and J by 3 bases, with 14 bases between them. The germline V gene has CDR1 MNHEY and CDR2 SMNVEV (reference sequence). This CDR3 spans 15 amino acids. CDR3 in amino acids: CASSLGWLRGYEQYF. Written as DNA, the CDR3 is TGTGCCAGCAGTTTAGGGTGGTTGCGGGGCTACGAGCAGTACTTC.

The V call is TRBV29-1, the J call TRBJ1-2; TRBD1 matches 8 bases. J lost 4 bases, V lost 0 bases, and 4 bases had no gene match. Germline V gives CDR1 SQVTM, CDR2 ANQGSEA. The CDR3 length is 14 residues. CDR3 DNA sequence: TGCAGCGTTGAAGACGGACAGGGACTCTATGGCTACACCTTC. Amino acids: CSVEDGQGLYGYTF.

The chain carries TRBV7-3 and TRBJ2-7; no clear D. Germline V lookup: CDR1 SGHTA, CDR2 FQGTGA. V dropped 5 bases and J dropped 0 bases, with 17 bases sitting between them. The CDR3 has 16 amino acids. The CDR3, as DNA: TGTGCCAGCAGCCCCAAGGGCGGCAGCCGCTCCTACGAGCAGTACTTC. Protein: CASSPKGGSRSYEQYF.

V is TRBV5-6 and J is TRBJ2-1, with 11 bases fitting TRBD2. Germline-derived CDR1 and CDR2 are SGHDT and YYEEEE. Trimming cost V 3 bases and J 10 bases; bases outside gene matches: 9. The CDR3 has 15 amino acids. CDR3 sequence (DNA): TGTGCCAGCAGCTGGGGGACTAGCGGAGACAGGGAGCAGTTCTTC. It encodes CASSWGTSGDREQFF.

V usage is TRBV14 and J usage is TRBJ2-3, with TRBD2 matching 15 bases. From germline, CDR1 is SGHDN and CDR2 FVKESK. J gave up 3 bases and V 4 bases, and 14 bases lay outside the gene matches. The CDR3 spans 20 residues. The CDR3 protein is CASSPEFSRGTSGRTDTQYF. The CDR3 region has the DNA TGTGCCAGCAGCCCCGAATTCTCCCGCGGGACTAGCGGGAGGACAGATACGCAGTATTTT.

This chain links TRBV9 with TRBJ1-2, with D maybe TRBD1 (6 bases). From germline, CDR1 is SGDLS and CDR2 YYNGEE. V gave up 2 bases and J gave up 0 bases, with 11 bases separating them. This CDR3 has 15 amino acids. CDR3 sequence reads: CASSVLDSANYGYTF. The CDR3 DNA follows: TGTGCCAGCAGCGTCCTGGACAGCGCTAACTATGGCTACACCTTC. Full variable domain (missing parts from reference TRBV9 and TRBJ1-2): DSGVTQTPKHLITATGQRVTLRCSPRSGDLSVYWYQQSLDQGLQFLIQYYNGEERAKGNILERFSAQQFPDLHSELNLSSLELGDSALYFCASSVLDSANYGYTFGSGTRLTVV.

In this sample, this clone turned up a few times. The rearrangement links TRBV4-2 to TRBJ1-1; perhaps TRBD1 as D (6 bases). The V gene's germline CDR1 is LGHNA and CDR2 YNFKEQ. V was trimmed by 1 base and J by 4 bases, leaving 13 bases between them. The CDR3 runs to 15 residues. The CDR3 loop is CASSQVGGVGTEAFF. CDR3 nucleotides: TGTGCCAGCAGCCAAGTCGGGGGCGTCGGCACTGAAGCTTTCTTT.

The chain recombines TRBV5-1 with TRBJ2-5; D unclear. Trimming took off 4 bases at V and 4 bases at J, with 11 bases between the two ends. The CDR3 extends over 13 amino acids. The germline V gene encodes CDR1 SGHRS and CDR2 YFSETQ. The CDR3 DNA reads TGCGCCAGCAGCCCAGTGTCGGGAGAGACCCAGTACTTC. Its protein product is CASSPVSGETQYF. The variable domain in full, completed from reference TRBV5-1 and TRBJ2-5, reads KAGVTQTPRYLIKTRGQQVTLSCSPISGHRSVSWYQQTPGQGLQFLFEYFSETQRNKGNFPGRFSGRQFSNSRSEMNVSTLELGDSALYLCASSPVSGETQYFGPGTRLLVL.

CDR3 bases: TGTGCCAGCAGCCTTAGGGACGGCCACTACGAGCAGTACTTC. Translating it yields CASSLRDGHYEQYF. The chain joins TRBV28 to TRBJ2-7; D tentatively fits TRBD1 or TRBD2 (5 bases each). The V gene's germline CDR1 is MDHEN and CDR2 SYDVKM. This CDR3 contains 14 residues. V lost 6 bases, J lost 3 bases, and 15 bases lay in between. The full variable domain, with the rest looked up from reference TRBV28 and TRBJ2-7, is DVKVTQSSRYLVKRTGEKVFLECVQDMDHENMFWYRQDPGLGLRLIYFSYDVKMKEKGDIPEGYSVSREKKERFSLILESASTNQTSMYLCASSLRDGHYEQYFGPGTRLTVT.

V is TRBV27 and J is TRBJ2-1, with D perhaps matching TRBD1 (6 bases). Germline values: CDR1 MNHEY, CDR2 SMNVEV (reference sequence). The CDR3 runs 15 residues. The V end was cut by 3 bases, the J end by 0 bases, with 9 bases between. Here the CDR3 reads CASSFMGASYNEQFF. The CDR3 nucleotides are TGTGCCAGCAGTTTCATGGGGGCCTCCTACAATGAGCAGTTCTTC.

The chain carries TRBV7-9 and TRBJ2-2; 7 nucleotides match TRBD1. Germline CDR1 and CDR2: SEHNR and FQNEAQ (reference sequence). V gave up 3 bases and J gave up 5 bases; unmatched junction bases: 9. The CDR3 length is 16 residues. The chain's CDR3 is CASSLKGAVLTGELFF. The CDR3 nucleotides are TGTGCCAGCAGCTTGAAGGGGGCAGTCTTGACCGGGGAGCTGTTTTTT.

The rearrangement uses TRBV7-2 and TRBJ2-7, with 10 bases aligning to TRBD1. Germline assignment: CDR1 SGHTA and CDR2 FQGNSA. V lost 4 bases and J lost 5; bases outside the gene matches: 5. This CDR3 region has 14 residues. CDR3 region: CASSSGQGMDEQYF. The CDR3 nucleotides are TGTGCCAGCAGCTCGGGACAGGGGATGGACGAGCAGTACTTC.

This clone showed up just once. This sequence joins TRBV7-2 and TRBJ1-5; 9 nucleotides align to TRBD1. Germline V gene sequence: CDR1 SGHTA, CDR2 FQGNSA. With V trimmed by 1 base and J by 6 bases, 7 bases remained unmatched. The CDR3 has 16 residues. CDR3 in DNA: TGTGCCAGCAGCTTAGGGGGACAGGGATCAGGTCAGCCCCAGCATTTT. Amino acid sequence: CASSLGGQGSGQPQHF.

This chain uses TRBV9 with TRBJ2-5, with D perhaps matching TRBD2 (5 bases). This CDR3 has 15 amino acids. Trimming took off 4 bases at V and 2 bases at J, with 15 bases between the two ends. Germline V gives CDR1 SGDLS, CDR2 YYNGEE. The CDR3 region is CASSPGRDSQETQYF. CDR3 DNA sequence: TGTGCCAGCAGCCCCGGTCGGGATTCACAAGAGACCCAGTACTTC.

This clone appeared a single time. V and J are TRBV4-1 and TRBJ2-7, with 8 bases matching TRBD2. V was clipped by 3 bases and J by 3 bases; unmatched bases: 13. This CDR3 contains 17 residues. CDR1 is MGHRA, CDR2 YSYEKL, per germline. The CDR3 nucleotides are TGCGCCAGCAGCCACGAACCCCCGGGGGGGGGTTACTACGAGCAGTACTTC. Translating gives CASSHEPPGGGYYEQYF.

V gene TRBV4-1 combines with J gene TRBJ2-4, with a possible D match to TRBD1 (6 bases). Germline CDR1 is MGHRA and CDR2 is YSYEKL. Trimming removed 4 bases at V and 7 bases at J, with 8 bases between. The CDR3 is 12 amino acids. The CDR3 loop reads CASSRTGNIQYF. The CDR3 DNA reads TGCGCCAGCAGCCGAACAGGGAACATTCAGTACTTC.

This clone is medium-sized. CDR3: CASSVIRTGTTYGYTF. CDR3 in DNA: TGTGCCAGCAGTGTTATTAGGACAGGGACCACCTATGGCTACACCTTC. The chain combines TRBV6-1 with TRBJ1-2, with 8 bases lining up with TRBD1. From germline, CDR1 is MNHNS and CDR2 SASEGT. CDR3 length: 16 amino acids. The ends lost 4 bases at V and 4 bases at J; junction bases unmatched: 11.

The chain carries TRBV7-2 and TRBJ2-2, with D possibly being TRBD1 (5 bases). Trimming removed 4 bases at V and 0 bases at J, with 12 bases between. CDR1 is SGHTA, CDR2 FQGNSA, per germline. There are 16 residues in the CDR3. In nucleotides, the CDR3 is TGTGCCAGCAGCTCAGCAGGGCCTGCGAACACCGGGGAGCTGTTTTTT. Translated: CASSSAGPANTGELFF.

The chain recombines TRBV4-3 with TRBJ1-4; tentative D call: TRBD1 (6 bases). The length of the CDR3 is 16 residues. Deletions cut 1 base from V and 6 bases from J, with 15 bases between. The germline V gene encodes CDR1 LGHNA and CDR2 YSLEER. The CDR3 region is CASSQVEAGEDEKLFF. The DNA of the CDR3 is TGCGCCAGCAGCCAAGTGGAGGCAGGGGAGGATGAAAAACTGTTTTTT.

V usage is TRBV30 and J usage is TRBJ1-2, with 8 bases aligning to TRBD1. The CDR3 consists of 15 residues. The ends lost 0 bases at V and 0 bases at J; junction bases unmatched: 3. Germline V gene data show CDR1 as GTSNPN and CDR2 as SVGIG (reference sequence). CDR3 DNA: TGTGCCTGGAGTGTACTGGGACAGGCTAACTATGGCTACACCTTC. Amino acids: CAWSVLGQANYGYTF. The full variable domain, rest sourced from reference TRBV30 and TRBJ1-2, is SQTIHQWPATLVQPVGSPLSLECTVEGTSNPNLYWYRQAAGRGLQLLFYSVGIGQISSEVPQNLSASRPQDRQFILSSKKLLLSDSGFYLCAWSVLGQANYGYTFGSGTRLTVV.

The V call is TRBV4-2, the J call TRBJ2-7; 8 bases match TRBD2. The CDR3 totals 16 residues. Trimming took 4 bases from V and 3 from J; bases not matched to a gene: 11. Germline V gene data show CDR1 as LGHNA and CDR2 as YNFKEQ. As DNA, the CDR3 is TGTGCCAGCAGCCCCCTAATCGGGAGGGCCGGCTACGAGCAGTACTTC. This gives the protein CASSPLIGRAGYEQYF.

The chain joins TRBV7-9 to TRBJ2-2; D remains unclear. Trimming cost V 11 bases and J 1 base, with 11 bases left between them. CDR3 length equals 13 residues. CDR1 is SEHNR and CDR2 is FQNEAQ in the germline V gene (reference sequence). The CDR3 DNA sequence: TGTGCCGTACGGGTGGGGAACACCGGGGAGCTGTTTTTT. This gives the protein CAVRVGNTGELFF.

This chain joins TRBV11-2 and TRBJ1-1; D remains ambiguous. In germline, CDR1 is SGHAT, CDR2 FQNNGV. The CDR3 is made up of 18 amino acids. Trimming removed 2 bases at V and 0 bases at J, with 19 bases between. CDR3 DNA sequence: TGTGCCAGCAGCTTACGAATGGACCTGCCCTTGATGAACACTGAAGCTTTCTTT. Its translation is CASSLRMDLPLMNTEAFF.